The 32 T cell receptor beta chains in this list originate from one sample, sequenced in a study of blood T cell repertoires in COVID-19 (dated by TCRdb to between 2020 and 2021). Library construction relied on the immunoSEQ multiplex PCR assay. Here the immuneACCESS table is served through TCRdb, limited to in-frame sequences with V and J called. Missing clones are a known gap in these copies; in checked studies unresolved V genes cover under half, and the rest lacks a known reason. This sample has 160,000 or so clones in its table, and approximately 84% of those were observed once. The ten largest account for 5.4% of the sample. Source material: peripheral blood. These receptors were collected from a woman between 45 and 60 years old with COVID-19, enrolled during active disease.

This chain connects TRBV7-9 to TRBJ2-3, with 7 bases lining up with TRBD1. CDR1 SEHNR and CDR2 FQNEAQ come from the germline V gene (reference sequence). The CDR3 has 16 amino acids. V was clipped by 1 base and J by 6 bases; unmatched bases: 10. Here the CDR3 reads CASSLGGTEPSDTQYF. DNA for the CDR3: TGTGCCAGCAGCTTAGGGGGGACAGAGCCCTCCGATACGCAGTATTTT.

This chain links TRBV7-9 with TRBJ2-5; 7 bases line up with TRBD2. The CDR3 has 13 amino acids. Germline CDR1 reads SEHNR; CDR2 reads FQNEAQ (reference sequence). CDR3 DNA sequence: TGTGCTGCGTCTCGGGGGGACCAAGAGACCCAGTACTTC. Its protein is CAASRGDQETQYF.

The chain employs TRBV7-6 and TRBJ2-5; 12 bases match TRBD2. The CDR3 totals 17 residues. CDR1 is SGHVS, CDR2 FNYEAQ, per germline. The V and J ends lost 5 bases and 4 bases, in that order; junction bases with no gene match: 11. DNA for the CDR3: TGTGCCAGCAGCCCGGGACTGACTAGCGGGGGCGGAGAGACCCAGTACTTC. Protein sequence: CASSPGLTSGGGETQYF.

The chain has TRBV5-1 and TRBJ1-4; 10 bases map to TRBD1. The germline V gene has CDR1 SGHRS and CDR2 YFSETQ. The junction had 4 bases not matched to a gene; V was cut back by 2 bases and J by 6 bases. This CDR3 spans 15 amino acids. The CDR3 DNA sequence: TGCGCCAGCAGCTTCCCCGGGACAGGGGATGAAAAACTGTTTTTT. It is translated as CASSFPGTGDEKLFF.

The chain couples TRBV2 to TRBJ1-1; D unclear. The CDR3 covers 13 residues. In germline, CDR1 is SNHLY, CDR2 FYNNEI. Trimming stripped 8 bases from V and 0 bases from J, with 10 bases between. This CDR3 is CASAGLLNTEAFF. The CDR3 bases are TGTGCCAGCGCAGGCTTATTGAACACTGAAGCTTTCTTT.

CDR3 region: CASSPRAGEGKEGNEQFF. CDR3 nucleotide sequence: TGCGCCAGCAGCCCGAGGGCAGGGGAGGGTAAAGAGGGCAATGAGCAGTTCTTC. The chain couples TRBV4-3 to TRBJ2-1; possibly TRBD2 for D (7 bases). The V end was cut by 4 bases, the J end by 6 bases, with 25 bases between. The CDR3 length is 18 residues. CDR1 and CDR2 from the germline V gene are LGHNA and YSLEER.

The CDR3 DNA reads as TGTGCCAGCAGTTACTCGATTTCGGGGTTCAGTTACGAGCAGTACTTC. Protein product: CASSYSISGFSYEQYF. The rearrangement joins TRBV6-5 to TRBJ2-7, with D perhaps matching TRBD2 (5 bases). Germline V gene sequence: CDR1 MNHEY, CDR2 SVGAGI. V was clipped by 0 bases and J by 4 bases, with 16 bases between them. The CDR3 is made up of 16 amino acids.

The rearrangement links TRBV5-4 to TRBJ2-2, with 7 bases that match TRBD1. This CDR3 spans 16 amino acids. Per the germline V gene, CDR1 is SGHNT and CDR2 is YYREEE (reference sequence). V lost 3 bases, J lost 4 bases, and 9 bases stayed unmatched. The CDR3 reads CASSSLRTGGTGELFF. The CDR3 coding sequence is TGTGCCAGCAGCTCGCTCCGGACAGGTGGCACCGGGGAGCTGTTTTTT.

As concerns this clone: Other DNA sequences of this sample code for an identical CDR3. The V call is TRBV18, the J call TRBJ2-1, with 8 bases matching TRBD2. This CDR3 contains 15 residues. CDR1 and CDR2 (germline): KGHSH, LQKENI. After removal of 0 bases from V and 13 bases from J, the junction contained 11 bases not matched to a gene. The CDR3 DNA follows: TGTGCCAGCTCACCACCGGTAGCGGGGCCTCCAGAACAGTTCTTC. This codes for CASSPPVAGPPEQFF.

The chain carries TRBV5-1 and TRBJ2-2; TRBD1 is a possible D gene (5 bases). CDR3 length equals 15 residues. V was shortened by 0 bases and J by 4 bases, with 10 bases between the two germline ends. Germline values: CDR1 SGHRS, CDR2 YFSETQ. CDR3 bases: TGCGCCAGCAGCTTGGGCAGGGTGGCCACCGGGGAGCTGTTTTTT. The encoded protein is CASSLGRVATGELFF.

This clone was detected only once. J is TRBJ2-4 and V is TRBV10-3, with D tentatively TRBD1 (5 bases). Trimming removed 3 bases from V and 5 bases from J, with 11 bases in between. This CDR3 comprises 14 residues. CDR1 is ENHRY, CDR2 SYGVKD, per germline. The CDR3 nucleotides are TGTGCCATCAGTGAAGCAGGGAAGCAAAACATTCAGTACTTC. It specifies CAISEAGKQNIQYF.

The CDR3 coding sequence is TGTGCCAGCGTACTACTTTATGGAGATACGCAGTATTTT. This translates into CASVLLYGDTQYF. The chain has TRBV3-1 (or the pseudogene TRBV3-2) and TRBJ2-3; D remains ambiguous. The V end was cut by 8 bases, the J end by 5 bases, with 14 bases between. The CDR3 runs 13 residues. Germline CDR1 and CDR2: LGHDT and YNNKEL (reference sequence).

The chain combines TRBV6-4 with TRBJ2-2; 9 positions match TRBD1. With 3 bases clipped from V and 5 bases from J, the junction kept 4 bases outside the gene matches. In germline, CDR1 is MRHNA, CDR2 SNTAGT. The CDR3 contains 15 residues. For the CDR3, the DNA is TGTGCCAGCAGTGAGGGACAGGGTCGAACCGGGGAGCTGTTTTTT. It encodes CASSEGQGRTGELFF.

V usage is TRBV7-9 and J usage is TRBJ2-1; 9 positions match TRBD1. There are 16 residues in the CDR3. Germline CDR1 is SEHNR and CDR2 is FQNEAQ (reference sequence). V gave up 5 bases and J gave up 6 bases; unmatched junction bases: 11. CDR3 protein: CASSVLGTGKGNEQFF. In DNA, the CDR3 is TGTGCCAGCAGCGTACTTGGGACAGGGAAGGGCAATGAGCAGTTCTTC.

J is TRBJ1-2 and V is TRBV6-6, with 8 bases identical to TRBD1. Trimming at V came to 10 bases and at J to 4 bases, leaving 11 bases not matched to a gene. Germline V CDR1 and CDR2: MNHNY, SVGAGI (reference sequence). This CDR3 has 14 residues. CDR3 nucleotide sequence: TGTGCCACCAAGGACAGGGCTGGGGTCTATGGCTACACCTTC. Its protein is CATKDRAGVYGYTF.

This chain joins TRBV19 and TRBJ2-2; 9 nucleotides agree with TRBD2. CDR1 and CDR2 from the germline V gene are LNHDA and SQIVND (reference sequence). The ends lost 4 bases at V and 5 bases at J; junction bases unmatched: 11. The length of the CDR3 is 17 residues. CDR3 bases: TGTGCCAGTAGTACCGCGGGGGGGCAACCCATAACCGGGGAGCTGTTTTTT. The encoded protein is CASSTAGGQPITGELFF.

This sequence joins TRBV9 and TRBJ2-3, with 8 bases that match TRBD1. This CDR3 comprises 16 residues. CDR1 and CDR2 from the germline V gene are SGDLS and YYNGEE. The trim removed 4 bases at V and 1 base at J, leaving 8 bases unmatched. The CDR3 DNA reads as TGTGCCAGCAGCCCTAGGACAGGGATCGGCACAGATACGCAGTATTTT. This translates into CASSPRTGIGTDTQYF.

In DNA, the CDR3 is TGTGCCAGCAGTCCCAGGGGCGAAAATCAGCCCCAGCATTTT. Protein sequence: CASSPRGENQPQHF. The rearrangement joins TRBV28 to TRBJ1-5; D might be TRBD1 (6 bases). Trimming pared 5 bases from V and 4 bases from J, leaving 12 bases between. From germline, CDR1 is MDHEN and CDR2 SYDVKM. This CDR3 is built from 14 residues.

The chain has TRBV29-1 and TRBJ2-5; TRBD1 is a possible D gene (7 bases). Between the trimmed V and J ends, which lost 4 bases and 5 bases, there was a span of 26 bases. Germline V gene sequence: CDR1 SQVTM, CDR2 ANQGSEA. The CDR3 length is 17 residues. CDR3 DNA: TGCAGCGTTGTTCCTGGAGGGGCCAGGGGGAGTAGGGAGACCCAGTACTTC. As protein: CSVVPGGARGSRETQYF. The full variable domain, its missing parts supplied by reference TRBV29-1 and TRBJ2-5, is SAVISQKPSRDICQRGTSLTIQCQVDSQVTMMFWYRQQPGQSLTLIATANQGSEATYESGFVIDKFPISRPNLTFSTLTVSNMSPEDSSIYLCSVVPGGARGSRETQYFGPGTRLLVL.

This chain connects TRBV5-4 to TRBJ2-6; possibly TRBD1 for D (5 bases). V was pared by 0 bases and J by 0 bases, with 13 bases between. This CDR3 is 18 amino acids long. The germline gives CDR1 SGHNT, CDR2 YYREEE (reference sequence). The CDR3 region is CASSLVPGYFSGANVLTF. The CDR3 region has the DNA TGTGCCAGCAGCTTGGTCCCAGGGTACTTCTCTGGGGCCAACGTCCTGACTTTC.

The chain uses TRBV5-4 and TRBJ1-5; D is uncertain. V lost 0 bases and J 0 bases, leaving 7 bases between the germline ends. Germline CDR1 SGHNT, CDR2 YYREEE (reference sequence). The CDR3 extends over 15 amino acids. CDR3 loop: CASSLAGNSNQPQHF. DNA of the CDR3: TGTGCCAGCAGCTTGGCAGGAAATAGCAATCAGCCCCAGCATTTT. Filled out from reference TRBV5-4 and TRBJ1-5, the complete variable domain reads ETGVTQSPTHLIKTRGQQVTLRCSSQSGHNTVSWYQQALGQGPQFIFQYYREEENGRGNFPPRFSGLQFPNYSSELNVNALELDDSALYLCASSLAGNSNQPQHFGDGTRLSIL.

The rearrangement joins TRBV25-1 to TRBJ2-7, with a weak D call TRBD1 (5 bases). V lost 3 bases, J lost 2 bases, and 5 bases lay in between. Germline V gives CDR1 MGHDK, CDR2 SYGVNS. CDR3 length equals 12 residues. The CDR3 DNA reads as TGTGCCAGCAGTGAGACAGCCTACGAGCAGTACTTC. Translation gives CASSETAYEQYF.

To note about this clone: Within the sample, other DNA sequences also encode this same CDR3. This chain connects TRBV6-5 to TRBJ2-5; 7 bases fit TRBD2. The CDR3 is made up of 14 amino acids. The V segment lost 5 bases and the J segment 2 bases; nucleotides outside the gene matches: 5. Germline CDR1 reads MNHEY; CDR2 reads SVGAGI. This CDR3 is CASSPPGLQETQYF. Here the CDR3 DNA reads TGTGCCAGCAGTCCGCCGGGACTACAAGAGACCCAGTACTTC.

This clone was detected a few times. The V call is TRBV2, the J call TRBJ2-7, with D hard to call. Between the trimmed V and J ends, which lost 7 bases and 1 base, there was a span of 11 bases. CDR3 length equals 13 residues. Per the germline V gene, CDR1 is SNHLY and CDR2 is FYNNEI. CDR3 in amino acids: CASNGPFSYEQYF. The CDR3 DNA reads TGTGCCAGCAATGGGCCCTTTTCCTACGAGCAGTACTTC.

This clone showed up just a few times. V and J are TRBV7-3 and TRBJ2-3, with 10 bases identical to TRBD2. Trimming took 5 bases from V and 3 from J; bases not matched to a gene: 8. CDR1 SGHTA and CDR2 FQGTGA come from the germline V gene. The CDR3 has 16 amino acids. The CDR3 protein is CASSLGLARETDTQYF. The CDR3 bases are TGTGCCAGCAGCCTGGGACTAGCGAGGGAGACAGATACGCAGTATTTT.

V is TRBV11-3 and J is TRBJ2-1; 7 nucleotides align to TRBD2. Trimming took 4 bases from V and 2 from J; bases not matched to a gene: 5. Germline CDR1 SGHNT, CDR2 YENEEA. This CDR3 is 15 amino acids long. The CDR3 spells CASSWKSGAYNEQFF. The CDR3 DNA follows: TGTGCCAGCAGCTGGAAAAGCGGGGCCTACAATGAGCAGTTCTTC.

V is TRBV6-5 and J is TRBJ1-5; possible D gene TRBD1, 6 bases. V lost 6 bases and J lost 7, with 16 bases in between. The CDR3 consists of 14 residues. From germline, CDR1 is MNHEY and CDR2 SVGAGI. The CDR3 sequence: CASSHDRSYQPQHF. The CDR3 coding sequence is TGTGCCAGCAGCCACGACAGGTCGTACCAGCCCCAGCATTTT.

V is TRBV6-6 and J is TRBJ2-1; 10 bases match TRBD2. CDR3 length: 16 amino acids. The trim removed 5 bases at V and 6 bases at J, leaving 10 bases unmatched. Per germline, CDR1 MNHNY and CDR2 SVGAGI (reference sequence). CDR3 in DNA: TGTGCCAGCAGTCCTCCGGGACTAGCGTCCGCCAATGAGCAGTTCTTC. Translation gives CASSPPGLASANEQFF.

This clone has more than one count but fewer than ten. This chain's CDR3 is CASSSADSRNEQFF. The CDR3 DNA sequence: TGTGCCAGCAGTTCAGCGGACAGTAGAAATGAGCAGTTCTTC. This chain connects TRBV6-5 to TRBJ2-1; a possible D gene is TRBD1 (6 bases). Per germline, CDR1 MNHEY and CDR2 SVGAGI. V was shortened by 4 bases and J by 7 bases, with 14 bases between the two germline ends. The CDR3 spans 14 residues.

The V and J genes are TRBV19 and TRBJ1-5; D remains ambiguous. The CDR3 spans 15 residues. Per germline, CDR1 LNHDA and CDR2 SQIVND (reference sequence). V lost 3 bases and J lost 7, with 16 bases in between. The DNA for the CDR3 is TGTGCCAGTAGTATGTGGAGCCCGACGGGACAGCCCCAGCATTTT. Encoded protein: CASSMWSPTGQPQHF.

V gene TRBV9 combines with J gene TRBJ2-7, with 7 bases matching TRBD2. The CDR3 covers 14 residues. The V gene end was trimmed by 2 bases and the J gene end by 2 bases; junction bases not matched to a gene: 4. Germline CDR1 reads SGDLS; CDR2 reads YYNGEE. As DNA, the CDR3 is TGTGCCAGCAGCGTGGGCGGGGGTACCTACGAGCAGTACTTC. Its translation: CASSVGGGTYEQYF.

The V and J genes are TRBV19 and TRBJ1-2; possible D gene TRBD1, 6 bases. Germline V gives CDR1 LNHDA, CDR2 SQIVND (reference sequence). The CDR3 spans 15 residues. Trimming shortened V by 4 bases and J by 0 bases, and 12 bases separated the two germline ends. The CDR3 sequence is CASSSRDTANYGYTF. The DNA for the CDR3 is TGTGCCAGTAGTAGCAGGGACACAGCTAACTATGGCTACACCTTC.